This T cell receptor beta chain was sequenced for a study of CD8 T cells in ankylosing spondylitis. General observations from the study: Seemingly distinctive of ankylosing spondylitis blood was a TCR beta motif formed by eight highly homologous variants.

Each CDR3 protein gets one entry after TCRdb re-called the 5' RACE reads with MiXCR. The table lists 200,000 to 300,000 distinct CDR3 sequences, about 24% of them singletons. This CDR3 region has 20 residues. The V and J ends lost 0 bases and 7 bases, in that order; junction bases with no gene match: 16. Germline V lookup: CDR1 SGHRS, CDR2 YFSETQ. This clonotype was seen only a few times. Its antigen is currently unknown. V usage is TRBV5-1 and J usage is TRBJ2-2; 12 nucleotides align to TRBD2. The sample comprised blood, either unsorted or a sorted T cell fraction (not recorded which). The TCR comes from a male donor with ankylosing spondylitis or in good health (not recorded which). CDR3 sequence reads: CASSLEPQGTSGGTLGELFF. In nucleotides, the CDR3 is TGCGCCAGCAGCTTGGAGCCTCAGGGAACTAGCGGGGGGACTCTCGGGGAGCTGTTTTTT.